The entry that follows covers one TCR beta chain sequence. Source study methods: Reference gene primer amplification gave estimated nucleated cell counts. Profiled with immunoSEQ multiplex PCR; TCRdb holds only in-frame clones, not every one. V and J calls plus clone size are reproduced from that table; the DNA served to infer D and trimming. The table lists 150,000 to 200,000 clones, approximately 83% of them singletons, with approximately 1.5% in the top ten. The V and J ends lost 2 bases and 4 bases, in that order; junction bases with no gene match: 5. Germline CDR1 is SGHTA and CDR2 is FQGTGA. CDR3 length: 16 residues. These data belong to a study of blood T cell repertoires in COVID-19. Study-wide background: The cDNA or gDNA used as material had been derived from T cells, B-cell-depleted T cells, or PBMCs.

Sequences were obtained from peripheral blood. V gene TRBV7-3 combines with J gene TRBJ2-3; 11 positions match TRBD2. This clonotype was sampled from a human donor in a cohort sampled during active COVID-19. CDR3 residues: CASSLRSSGGPDTQYF. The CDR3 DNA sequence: TGTGCCAGCAGCTTACGGTCTAGCGGGGGGCCAGATACGCAGTATTTT. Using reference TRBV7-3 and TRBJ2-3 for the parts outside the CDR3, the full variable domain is GAGVSQTPSNKVTEKGKYVELRCDPISGHTALYWYRQSLGQGPEFLIYFQGTGAADDSGLPNDRFFAVRPEGSVSTLKIQRTERGDSAVYLCASSLRSSGGPDTQYFGPGTRLTVL.